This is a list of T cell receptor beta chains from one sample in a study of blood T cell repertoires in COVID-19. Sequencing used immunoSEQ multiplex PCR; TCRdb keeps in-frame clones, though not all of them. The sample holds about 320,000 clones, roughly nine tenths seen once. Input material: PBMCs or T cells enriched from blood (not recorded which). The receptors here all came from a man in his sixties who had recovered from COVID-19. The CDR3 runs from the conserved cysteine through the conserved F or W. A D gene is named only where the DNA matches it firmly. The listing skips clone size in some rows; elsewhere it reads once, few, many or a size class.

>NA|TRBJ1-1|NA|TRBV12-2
CASRLVDMSMVGQAPLLKAFF
TGTGCAAGTCGCTTAGTGGACATGAGTATGGTGGGACAGGCTCCCCTGTTAAAGGCTTTCTTT
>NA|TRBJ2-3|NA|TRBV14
CASSGGGRDTQYF
TGTGCCAGCAGCGGAGGGGGCAGGGATACGCAGTATTTT
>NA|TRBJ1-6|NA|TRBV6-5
CASRLGRATSPLHF
TGTGCCAGCAGGTTAGGGAGGGCAACCTCACCCCTCCACTTT
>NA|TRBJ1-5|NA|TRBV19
CASFDTFSNQPQHF
TGTGCCAGTTTCGACACCTTTAGCAATCAGCCCCAGCATTTT
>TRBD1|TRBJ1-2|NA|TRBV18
CASSPLRDRGYSNYGYTF
TGTGCCAGCTCACCTCTTCGGGACAGGGGTTACAGTAACTATGGCTACACCTTC
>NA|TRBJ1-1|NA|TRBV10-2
CASRLGGAVNTEAFF
TGCGCCAGCCGTCTGGGGGGGGCAGTGAACACTGAAGCTTTCTTT
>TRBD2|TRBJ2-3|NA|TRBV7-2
CASSSGLAGVIRQYF
TGTGCCAGCAGCTCGGGACTAGCGGGGGTCATTCGGCAGTATTTT
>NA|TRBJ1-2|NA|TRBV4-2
CASSHHTQGLGDYTF
TGTGCCAGCAGCCACCATACTCAGGGGTTGGGGGACTACACCTTC
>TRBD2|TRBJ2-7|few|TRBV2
CASSARTSGRFEQYF
TGTGCCAGCAGTGCCAGGACTAGCGGGAGGTTCGAGCAGTACTTC
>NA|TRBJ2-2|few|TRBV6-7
CASSPDPPAGWYTGELFF
TGTGCCAGCAGTCCTGATCCTCCGGCAGGGTGGTACACCGGGGAGCTGTTTTTT
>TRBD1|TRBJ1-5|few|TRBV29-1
CSVAGQGEQPQHF
TGCAGCGTAGCCGGACAGGGAGAACAGCCCCAGCATTTT
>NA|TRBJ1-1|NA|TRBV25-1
CASSLSGANTEAFF
TGTGCCAGCAGTCTTAGTGGGGCGAACACTGAAGCTTTCTTT
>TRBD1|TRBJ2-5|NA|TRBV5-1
CASSLGQGSVETQYF
TGCGCCAGCAGCTTGGGACAGGGCTCTGTAGAGACCCAGTACTTC
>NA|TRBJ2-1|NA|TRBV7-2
CASSPDYYNEQFF
TGTGCCAGCAGCCCGGACTACTACAATGAGCAGTTCTTC
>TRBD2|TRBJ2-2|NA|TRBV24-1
CATSDWSSGNTGELFF
TGTGCCACCAGTGATTGGTCTAGCGGGAACACCGGGGAGCTGTTTTTT
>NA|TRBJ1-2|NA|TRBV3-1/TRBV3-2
CASSQQFYGYTF
TGTGCCAGCAGCCAGCAGTTCTATGGCTACACCTTC
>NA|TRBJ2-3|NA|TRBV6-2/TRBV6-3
CASSPTGQNTDTQYF
TGTGCCAGCAGTCCCACGGGACAAAACACAGATACGCAGTATTTT
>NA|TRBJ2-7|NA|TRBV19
CASSNRDKTYEQYF
TGTGCCAGTAGTAACCGGGACAAAACCTACGAGCAGTACTTC
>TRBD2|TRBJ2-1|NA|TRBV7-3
CASSSQTSGLSNEQFF
TGTGCCAGCAGTTCCCAGACTAGCGGGTTATCCAATGAGCAGTTCTTC
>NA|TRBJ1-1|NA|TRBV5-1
CASSLYPQGGTEAFF
TGCGCCAGCAGCTTGTATCCTCAGGGAGGCACTGAAGCTTTCTTT
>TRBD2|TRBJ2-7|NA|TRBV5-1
CASSYVAGGGGEQYF
TGCGCCAGCAGCTACGTAGCGGGAGGAGGGGGTGAGCAGTACTTC
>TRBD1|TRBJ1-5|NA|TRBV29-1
CSVVPAGGQPQHF
TGCAGCGTTGTCCCGGCAGGGGGTCAGCCCCAGCATTTT
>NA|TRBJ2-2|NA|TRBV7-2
CASSPTRGAHGELFF
TGTGCCAGCAGCCCCACCAGGGGGGCGCACGGGGAGCTGTTTTTT
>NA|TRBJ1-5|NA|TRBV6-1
CASSEAYDRLNQPQHF
TGTGCCAGCAGTGAAGCCTATGACAGACTCAATCAGCCCCAGCATTTT
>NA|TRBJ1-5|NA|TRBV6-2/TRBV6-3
CASSYDSVSPQHF
TGTGCCAGCAGTTATGACAGCGTCTCGCCCCAGCATTTT
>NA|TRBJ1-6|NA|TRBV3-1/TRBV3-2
CASGSSGDYYNSPLHF
TGTGCCAGCGGTTCCTCTGGGGACTATTATAATTCACCCCTCCACTTT
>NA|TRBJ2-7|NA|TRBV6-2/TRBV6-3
CASSYGGTAYEQYF
TGTGCCAGCAGTTACGGGGGGACGGCCTACGAGCAGTACTTC
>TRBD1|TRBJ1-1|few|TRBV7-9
CASSPGQGRSTEAFF
TGTGCCAGCAGTCCTGGACAGGGGCGGAGTACTGAAGCTTTCTTT
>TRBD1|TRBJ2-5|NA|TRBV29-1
CSAAGQGGFQETQYF
TGCAGCGCCGCAGGACAGGGAGGTTTCCAAGAGACCCAGTACTTC
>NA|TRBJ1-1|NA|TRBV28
CASSFIRGSEAFF
TGTGCCAGCAGTTTCATTAGGGGTAGTGAAGCTTTCTTT
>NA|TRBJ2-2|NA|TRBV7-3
CASSPDRIRGELFF
TGTGCCAGCAGCCCTGACAGGATCAGGGGGGAGCTGTTTTTT
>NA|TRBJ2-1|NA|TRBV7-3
CASSRSGDLFDEQFF
TGTGCCAGCAGTCGATCGGGGGACCTGTTTGATGAGCAGTTCTTC
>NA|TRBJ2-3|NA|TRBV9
CASSQFTSTDTQYF
TGTGCCAGCAGCCAATTTACATCCACAGATACGCAGTATTTT
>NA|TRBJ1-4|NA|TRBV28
CASSLRGRVEKLFF
TGTGCCAGCAGTTTAAGGGGGAGGGTTGAAAAACTGTTTTTT
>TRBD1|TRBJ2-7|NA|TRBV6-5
CASSYSGTGQYEQYF
TGTGCCAGCAGTTATTCCGGGACAGGGCAATACGAGCAGTACTTC
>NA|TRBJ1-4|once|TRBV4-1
CASSHQIQGPVTNEKLFF
TGCGCCAGCAGCCACCAGATACAGGGACCAGTAACTAATGAAAAACTGTTTTTT
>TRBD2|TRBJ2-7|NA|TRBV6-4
CASSRLAGVYEQYF
TGTGCCAGCAGCCGACTAGCGGGAGTCTACGAGCAGTACTTC
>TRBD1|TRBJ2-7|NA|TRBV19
CASRPGTGASYEQYF
TGTGCCAGCCGTCCCGGGACAGGAGCATCCTACGAGCAGTACTTC
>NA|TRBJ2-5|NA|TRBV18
CASSPPSPDYLQETQYF
TGTGCCAGCTCACCACCGAGTCCGGACTACCTACAAGAGACCCAGTACTTC
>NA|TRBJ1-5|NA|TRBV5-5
CASSQGHVQPQHF
TGTGCCAGCAGCCAAGGACATGTTCAGCCCCAGCATTTT
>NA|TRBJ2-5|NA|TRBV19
CASSIVSGETQYF
TGTGCCAGTAGTATTGTGTCCGGTGAGACCCAGTACTTC
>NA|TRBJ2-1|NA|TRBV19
CASGERATYNEQFF
TGTGCCAGTGGGGAGAGGGCCACCTACAATGAGCAGTTCTTC
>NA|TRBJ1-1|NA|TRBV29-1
CSVESAGEWYTEAFF
TGCAGCGTTGAATCGGCGGGGGAATGGTATACTGAAGCTTTCTTT
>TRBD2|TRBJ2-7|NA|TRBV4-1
CASSQLPGLAGGSYEQYF
TGCGCCAGCAGCCAACTACCTGGACTAGCGGGAGGCTCCTACGAGCAGTACTTC
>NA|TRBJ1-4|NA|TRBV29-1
CSVGSTGSPEKLFF
TGCAGCGTAGGATCGACAGGATCGCCTGAAAAACTGTTTTTT
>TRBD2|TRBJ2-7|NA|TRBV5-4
CASSSAGVTTVGEQYF
TGTGCCAGCAGCTCAGCGGGAGTGACGACAGTGGGCGAGCAGTACTTC
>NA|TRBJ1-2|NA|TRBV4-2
CASSQDMAGGINYGYTF
TGTGCCAGCAGCCAAGACATGGCGGGAGGTATCAACTATGGCTACACCTTC
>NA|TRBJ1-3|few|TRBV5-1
CASSPNGDSGNTIYF
TGCGCCAGCAGCCCAAACGGGGACTCTGGAAACACCATATATTTT
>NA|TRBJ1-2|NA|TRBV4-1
CASSQDPQGGLWLVTF
TGCGCCAGCAGCCAAGACCCACAGGGTGGATTATGGCTAGTCACCTTC
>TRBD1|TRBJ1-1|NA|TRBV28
CASRTGQGDTEAFF
TGTGCCAGCAGGACAGGACAGGGGGACACTGAAGCTTTCTTT
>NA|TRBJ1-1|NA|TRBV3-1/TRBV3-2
CASSQDGVINTEAFF
TGTGCCAGCAGCCAAGACGGGGTCATCAACACTGAAGCTTTCTTT
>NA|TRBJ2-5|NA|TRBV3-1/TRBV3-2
CASSQDWTQETQYF
TGTGCCAGCAGCCAAGATTGGACTCAAGAGACCCAGTACTTC
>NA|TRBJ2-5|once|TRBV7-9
CASSLTREETQYF
TGTGCCAGCAGCTTAACGAGGGAAGAGACCCAGTACTTC
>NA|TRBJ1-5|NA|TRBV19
CATVHPQGTQPQHF
TGTGCCACCGTACACCCCCAGGGGACTCAGCCCCAGCATTTT
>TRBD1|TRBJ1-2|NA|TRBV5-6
CASSEGAYGYTF
TGTGCCAGCAGCGAGGGGGCCTATGGCTACACCTTC
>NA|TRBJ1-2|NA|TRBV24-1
CATSDSGQYYGYTF
TGTGCCACCAGTGATTCAGGACAGTATTATGGCTACACCTTC
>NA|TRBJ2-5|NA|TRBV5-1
CASSLEQRASETQYF
TGCGCCAGCAGCTTGGAGCAGAGGGCATCGGAGACCCAGTACTTC
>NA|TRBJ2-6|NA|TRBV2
CASRATGSGANVLTF
TGTGCCAGCAGAGCTACAGGGTCGGGGGCCAACGTCCTGACTTTC
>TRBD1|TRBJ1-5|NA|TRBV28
CASSYPGGINQPQHF
TGTGCCAGCAGTTACCCAGGGGGTATCAATCAGCCCCAGCATTTT